This T cell receptor beta chain originates from a study of OX40 agonist ivuxolimab in advanced cancers. Turning to the overall study: The costimulatory receptor OX40 (CD134) was targeted by ivuxolimab, a fully human IgG2 agonistic monoclonal antibody. The paper reports the monotherapy dose-escalation portion (N ≈ 50 patients) of the phase I ivuxolimab trial. Among the 50 to 55 dose-escalation patients, 19 had hepatocellular carcinoma, approximately 15 melanoma, 9 renal cell carcinoma and 9 head and neck cancer. Partial responses occurred in three dose-escalation patients, of whom one had hepatocellular carcinoma and two had cutaneous melanoma. The point of sequencing TCRbeta in the periphery was to test whether ivuxolimab changed TCR sequence diversity and drove clonal T-cell expansion. The dose-escalation cohort was almost 85% male with a mean age of approximately 60 years, ranging from roughly 20 to 80. Patients were allowed to have had prior anti-PD-1, anti-PD-L1 or anti-CTLA-4 therapy, and more than 30% of the dose-escalation patients had previously received checkpoint inhibitors. Intravenous ivuxolimab was administered to patients every 2 weeks at six dose levels: 0.01, 0.1, 0.3, 1.5, 3 and 10 mg/kg.

Study-level results and caveats: On average, CD8+ T cells showed more expanded clones than CD4+ T cells after ivuxolimab. Antigen specificity was not determined for the clonally expanded peripheral T cells. Low levels of normalized T-cell clonal expansion were also seen in some patients who did not respond. At doses of 0.1 to 3.0 mg/kg, clonal expansion of both CD4+ and CD8+ blood T cells was observed from baseline to week 6. In the 0.1-3.0 mg/kg groups, partial responders were among the patients with the lowest normalized peripheral clonal expansion, particularly in CD8+ T cells.

Genomic DNA was extracted from sorted cells for sequencing of the TCRbeta CDR3 region. The immunoSEQ Assay was used to sequence the TCRbeta CDR3 regions. What TCRdb holds here is the immuneACCESS table cut down to in-frame rearrangements. Part of the clones is not present; checked against another copy, under half of the missing clones reflect an unresolved V gene, and the others are unexplained. The sample data list tens of thousands of clones, and roughly 87% of these were observed just once. Clones ranked in the top ten supply 15% to 20% of the sample. Remarks on this clone: What this receptor recognizes is not known. No much larger clonotype is one base removed from it; base qualities were not supplied.

The trial excluded patients who had a history of autoimmune disease or were on systemic immunosuppression. Peripheral blood for TCR sequencing was collected from all dose cohorts at baseline, on cycle 4 day 1, and on cycle 7 day 1. Samples came from an open-label, multicenter, first-in-human phase I dose-escalation trial of ivuxolimab. Adults with locally advanced or metastatic melanoma, renal cell carcinoma, hepatocellular carcinoma or head and neck squamous cell carcinoma were enrolled in the trial. Before TCR sequencing, CD4+ T cells and CD8+ T cells from peripheral blood were sorted into separate populations. V lost 2 bases and J lost 3 bases; the stretch between them is 11 bases long. There are 15 amino acids in the CDR3, from cysteine to phenylalanine inclusive. The kept DNA is CDR3 alone, 45 bases in frame from the first base. Taken from the germline V gene, the CDR1 and CDR2 loops are MDHEN and SYDVKM.

The V and J segments used are TRBV28 and TRBJ1-5; D gene: possibly TRBD1, on 5 matching bases. The sequence came from an adult with an advanced solid tumor such as melanoma, head and neck, liver or kidney cancer. This material consisted of CD4+ or CD8+ T cells sorted from blood, taken in a trial of the OX40 agonist ivuxolimab. The nucleotide sequence is given as TGTGCCAGCAGTTTAGCGGGCAGGGTCAATCAGCCCCAGCATTTT. This translates into CASSLAGRVNQPQHF.